This T cell receptor (beta chain) was sequenced in a study of identical twins. Germline trimming cut 3 bases from V and 3 bases from J; bases unmatched to any gene: 5. The CDR3 is 13 amino acids. Germline assignment: CDR1 DFQATT and CDR2 SNEGSKA (reference sequence). TCRdb recomputed calls from the 5' RACE reads with MiXCR, one row per CDR3 protein. The table lists roughly 690,000 distinct CDR3 sequences, over 20% of them singletons. These sequences were also reported in another study, on T cells expressing NK-cell markers.

The TCR originated in a woman aged 18-35 years in good health. The sequenced sample consisted of PBMCs. The gene calls are TRBV20-1 and TRBJ2-7; TRBD1 aligns across 7 bases. CDR3 DNA: TGCAGTGCTAGGACAGGGTCAAACTACGAGCAGTACTTC. It is translated as CSARTGSNYEQYF.